The rows below give T cell receptor beta chains drawn from one sample of a study of STAT5B mutations in CD4+ large granular lymphocyte leukemia. The repertoire was sequenced with immunoSEQ multiplex PCR; TCRdb's copy has only in-frame clones and lacks some. The table shows about 38,000 clones, with approximately 85% occurring only once. The sequenced sample was CD4+ T cells from blood buffy coats. These receptor sequences come from a human donor in good health. Each CDR3 is given with its conserved first and last residue. Each record gives: CDR3 DNA, CDR3 protein, D gene, clone size, J gene, V gene. The D gene is left open where the match is weak. Rows give clone size only sometimes, using once, few, many, or a class for an expanded clone.

cdr3_nt: TGTGCCAGCAGTTTAAGGCGGGACTCCTACGAGCAGTACTTC
cdr3_aa: CASSLRRDSYEQYF
d_call: .
clone_size: few
j_call: TRBJ2-7
v_call: TRBV27

cdr3_nt: TGCGCCAGCAGCCAAGATTGGGAGGGGTGGTCCACAGATACGCAGTATTTT
cdr3_aa: CASSQDWEGWSTDTQYF
d_call: TRBD2
clone_size: .
j_call: TRBJ2-3
v_call: TRBV4-1

cdr3_nt: TGCGCCCCCACCCCGCCGCCCCAGCCCCAGCATTTT
cdr3_aa: CAPTPPPQPQHF
d_call: .
clone_size: .
j_call: TRBJ1-5
v_call: TRBV5-1

cdr3_nt: TGCGCCAGCAGCGCCACAGGGGGCCTCCGCACAGATACGCAGTATTTT
cdr3_aa: CASSATGGLRTDTQYF
d_call: TRBD1
clone_size: .
j_call: TRBJ2-3
v_call: TRBV5-1

cdr3_nt: TGTGCCAGCAGCTTAGCCAGGAATCAGCCCCAGCATTTT
cdr3_aa: CASSLARNQPQHF
d_call: .
clone_size: .
j_call: TRBJ1-5
v_call: TRBV11-2

cdr3_nt: TGTGCCAGCAGCCCCGGACTTAATCAGCCCCAGCATTTT
cdr3_aa: CASSPGLNQPQHF
d_call: .
clone_size: once
j_call: TRBJ1-5
v_call: TRBV14

cdr3_nt: TGTGCCAGCAGCTACCGACTAGCCCTTAGCTCCTACAATGAGCAGTTCTTC
cdr3_aa: CASSYRLALSSYNEQFF
d_call: TRBD2
clone_size: .
j_call: TRBJ2-1
v_call: TRBV7-3

cdr3_nt: TGTGCCAGCAGCGTAAGCCCGGGAGATACGCAGTATTTT
cdr3_aa: CASSVSPGDTQYF
d_call: .
clone_size: .
j_call: TRBJ2-3
v_call: TRBV9

cdr3_nt: TGTGCCAGCAGCAAAACGGGGAGGACAGGGTTTTCGGAGCCCCAGCATTTT
cdr3_aa: CASSKTGRTGFSEPQHF
d_call: TRBD1
clone_size: .
j_call: TRBJ1-5
v_call: TRBV2

cdr3_nt: TGTGCCAGCATCCCCCCGGGGGAGGACACCGGGGAGCTGTTTTTT
cdr3_aa: CASIPPGEDTGELFF
d_call: .
clone_size: .
j_call: TRBJ2-2
v_call: TRBV6-6

cdr3_nt: TGTGCCAGCATTTCGGCCCTAGCCTACGAGCAGCACTTC
cdr3_aa: CASISALAYEQHF
d_call: .
clone_size: .
j_call: TRBJ2-7
v_call: TRBV6-1

cdr3_nt: TGTGCCAGCAGCCAAGAAGAGGGGTGGGTGGGGCAAGAAAACACCATATATTTT
cdr3_aa: CASSQEEGWVGQENTIYF
d_call: .
clone_size: .
j_call: TRBJ1-3
v_call: TRBV4-2

cdr3_nt: TGTGCCAGTAGCATCCAAGGACAGGGGGAAAACATTCAGTACTTC
cdr3_aa: CASSIQGQGENIQYF
d_call: TRBD1
clone_size: .
j_call: TRBJ2-4
v_call: TRBV19

cdr3_nt: TGTGCCAGTATGGGGGAGGGGCGCGGAAATCAGCCCCAGCATTTT
cdr3_aa: CASMGEGRGNQPQHF
d_call: .
clone_size: .
j_call: TRBJ1-5
v_call: TRBV19

cdr3_nt: TGCGCCAGCAGCTTGGGGGACAGGGTGACAGATACGCAGTATTTT
cdr3_aa: CASSLGDRVTDTQYF
d_call: TRBD1
clone_size: .
j_call: TRBJ2-3
v_call: TRBV5-1

cdr3_nt: TGTGCCAGCAGGGACAGGGGCTGGAATTCACCCCTCCACTTT
cdr3_aa: CASRDRGWNSPLHF
d_call: TRBD1
clone_size: few
j_call: TRBJ1-6
v_call: TRBV2

cdr3_nt: TGTGCCAGCAGCGCCCGGGAGGGAGGGACCGGGGAGCTGTTTTTT
cdr3_aa: CASSAREGGTGELFF
d_call: TRBD2
clone_size: .
j_call: TRBJ2-2
v_call: TRBV7-8

cdr3_nt: TGTGCCAGCAGCTTAGCTATGGACACCTTTGCAACTAATGAAAAACTGTTTTTT
cdr3_aa: CASSLAMDTFATNEKLFF
d_call: .
clone_size: .
j_call: TRBJ1-4
v_call: TRBV7-9

cdr3_nt: TGTGCCAGTAGTATAGTGACGACTGCCTATGGCTACACCTTC
cdr3_aa: CASSIVTTAYGYTF
d_call: .
clone_size: .
j_call: TRBJ1-2
v_call: TRBV19

cdr3_nt: TGCGCCAGCAGCTTGGGGTTAGCGGGCCCCAGCTCCTACGAGCAGTACTTC
cdr3_aa: CASSLGLAGPSSYEQYF
d_call: TRBD2
clone_size: .
j_call: TRBJ2-7
v_call: TRBV5-1

cdr3_nt: TGTGCCAGCAGACTAGCGGGGAGAGGAATCGGGAATGAGCAGTTCTTC
cdr3_aa: CASRLAGRGIGNEQFF
d_call: TRBD2
clone_size: .
j_call: TRBJ2-1
v_call: TRBV28

cdr3_nt: TGTGCCACCAGCAGAGATAGCGGGGGGAGTGGAAACACCATATATTTT
cdr3_aa: CATSRDSGGSGNTIYF
d_call: .
clone_size: .
j_call: TRBJ1-3
v_call: TRBV15

cdr3_nt: TGTGCCAGCAGTTTGGGCGGAAGCTCCTACGAGCAGTACTTC
cdr3_aa: CASSLGGSSYEQYF
d_call: .
clone_size: few
j_call: TRBJ2-7
v_call: TRBV28